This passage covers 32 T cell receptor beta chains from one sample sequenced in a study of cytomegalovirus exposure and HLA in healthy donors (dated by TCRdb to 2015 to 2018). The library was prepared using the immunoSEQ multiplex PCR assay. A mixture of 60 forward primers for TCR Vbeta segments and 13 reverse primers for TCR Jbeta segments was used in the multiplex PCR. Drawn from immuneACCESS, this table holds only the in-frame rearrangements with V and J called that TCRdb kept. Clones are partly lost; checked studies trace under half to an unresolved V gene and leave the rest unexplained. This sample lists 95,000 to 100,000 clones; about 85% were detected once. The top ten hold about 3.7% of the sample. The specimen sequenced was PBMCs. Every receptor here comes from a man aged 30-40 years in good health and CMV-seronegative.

CDR3 residues: CASSVDRDTLSGELFF. The CDR3 DNA is TGCGCCAGCAGCGTGGACAGGGACACCTTATCCGGGGAGCTGTTTTTT. V gene TRBV5-1 combines with J gene TRBJ2-2, with 8 positions matching TRBD1. The CDR3 is 16 residues long. V shed 4 bases, J shed 6 bases, and the junction held 11 bases outside the gene matches. Germline CDR1 and CDR2: SGHRS and YFSETQ.

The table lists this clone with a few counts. This chain's CDR3 is CASSLVGGGSQPQHF. In DNA, the CDR3 is TGTGCCAGCAGCTTAGTCGGGGGGGGAAGTCAGCCCCAGCATTTT. The chain combines TRBV7-9 with TRBJ1-5; perhaps TRBD1 as D (5 bases). The CDR3 extends over 15 amino acids. Trimming took 1 base from V and 6 from J, leaving 13 bases between them. The germline V gene has CDR1 SEHNR and CDR2 FQNEAQ (reference sequence).

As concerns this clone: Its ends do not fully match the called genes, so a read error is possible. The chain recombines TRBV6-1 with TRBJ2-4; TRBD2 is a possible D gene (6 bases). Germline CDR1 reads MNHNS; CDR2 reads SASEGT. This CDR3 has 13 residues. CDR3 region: CASSESGEAPRDF. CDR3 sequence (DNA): TGTGCCAGCAGTGAAAGTGGGGAGGCCCCGCGGGACTTC.

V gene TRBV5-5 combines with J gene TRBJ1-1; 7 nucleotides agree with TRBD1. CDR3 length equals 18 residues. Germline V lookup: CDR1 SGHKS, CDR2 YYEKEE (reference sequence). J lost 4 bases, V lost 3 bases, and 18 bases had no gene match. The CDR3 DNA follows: TGTGCCAGCAGCTGGACGGACAGGACAGTTGAGTCGAGCACTGAAGCTTTCTTT. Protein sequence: CASSWTDRTVESSTEAFF.

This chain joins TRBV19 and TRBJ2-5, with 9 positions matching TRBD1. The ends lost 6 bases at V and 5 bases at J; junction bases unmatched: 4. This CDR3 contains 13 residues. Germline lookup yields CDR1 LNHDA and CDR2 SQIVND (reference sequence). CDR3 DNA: TGTGCCAGTAGCACAGGGGGCTGGGAGACCCAGTACTTC. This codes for CASSTGGWETQYF.

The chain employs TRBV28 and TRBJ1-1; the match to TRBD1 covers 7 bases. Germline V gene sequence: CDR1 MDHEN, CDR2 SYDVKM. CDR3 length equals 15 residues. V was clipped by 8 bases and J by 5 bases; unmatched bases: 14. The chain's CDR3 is CASGKRGGGRTEAFF. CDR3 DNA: TGTGCCAGCGGGAAGCGTGGAGGGGGCAGGACTGAAGCTTTCTTT.

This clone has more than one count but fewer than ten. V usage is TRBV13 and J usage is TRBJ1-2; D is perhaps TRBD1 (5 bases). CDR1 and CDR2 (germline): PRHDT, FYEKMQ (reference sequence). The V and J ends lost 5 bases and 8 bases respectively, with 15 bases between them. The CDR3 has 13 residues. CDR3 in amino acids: CASSKRGVEGYTF. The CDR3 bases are TGTGCCAGCAGCAAGCGGGGGGTCGAAGGCTACACCTTC.

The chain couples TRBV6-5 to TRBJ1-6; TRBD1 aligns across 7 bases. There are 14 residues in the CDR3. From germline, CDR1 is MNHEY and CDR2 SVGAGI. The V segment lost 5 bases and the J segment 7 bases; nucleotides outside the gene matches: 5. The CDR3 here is CASSPGTVNSPLHF. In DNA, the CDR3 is TGTGCCAGCAGTCCCGGGACAGTAAATTCACCCCTCCACTTT.

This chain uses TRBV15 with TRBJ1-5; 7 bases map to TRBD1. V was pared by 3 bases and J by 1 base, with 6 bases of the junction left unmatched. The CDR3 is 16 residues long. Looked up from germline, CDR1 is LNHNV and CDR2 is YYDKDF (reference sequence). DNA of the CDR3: TGTGCCACCAGCAGGAACAGGGGAGGCAGCAATCAGCCCCAGCATTTT. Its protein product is CATSRNRGGSNQPQHF. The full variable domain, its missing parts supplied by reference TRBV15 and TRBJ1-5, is DAMVIQNPRYQVTQFGKPVTLSCSQTLNHNVMYWYQQKSSQAPKLLFHYYDKDFNNEADTPDNFQSRRPNTSFCFLDIRSPGLGDTAMYLCATSRNRGGSNQPQHFGDGTRLSIL.

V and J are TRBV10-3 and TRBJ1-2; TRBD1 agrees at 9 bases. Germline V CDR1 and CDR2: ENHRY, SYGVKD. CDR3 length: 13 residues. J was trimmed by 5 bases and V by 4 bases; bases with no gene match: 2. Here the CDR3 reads CAISGDREYGYTF. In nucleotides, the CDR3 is TGTGCCATCAGTGGGGACAGGGAGTATGGCTACACCTTC.

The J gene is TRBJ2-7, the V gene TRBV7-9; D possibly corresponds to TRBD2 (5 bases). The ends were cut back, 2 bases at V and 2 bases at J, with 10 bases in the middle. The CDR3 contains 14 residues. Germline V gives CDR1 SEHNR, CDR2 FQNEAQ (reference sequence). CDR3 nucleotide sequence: TGTGCCAGCAGCTTAAGTTCGGGAACCTACGAGCAGTACTTC. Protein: CASSLSSGTYEQYF.

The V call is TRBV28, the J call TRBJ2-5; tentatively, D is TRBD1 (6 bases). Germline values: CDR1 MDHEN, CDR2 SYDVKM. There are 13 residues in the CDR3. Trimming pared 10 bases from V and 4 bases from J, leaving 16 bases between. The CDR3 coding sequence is TGTGCCACAGGGGTGCGAGTGGGAGAGACCCAGTACTTC. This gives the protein CATGVRVGETQYF.

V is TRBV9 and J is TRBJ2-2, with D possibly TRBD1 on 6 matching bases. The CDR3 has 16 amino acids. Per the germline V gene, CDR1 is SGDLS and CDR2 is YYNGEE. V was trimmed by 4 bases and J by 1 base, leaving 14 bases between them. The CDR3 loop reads CASSIPGVGNTGELFF. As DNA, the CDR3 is TGTGCCAGCAGCATACCAGGGGTTGGGAACACCGGGGAGCTGTTTTTT.

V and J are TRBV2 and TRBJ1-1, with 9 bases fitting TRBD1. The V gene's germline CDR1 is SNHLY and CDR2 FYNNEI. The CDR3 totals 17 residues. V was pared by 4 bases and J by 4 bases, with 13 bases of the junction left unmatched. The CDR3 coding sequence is TGTGCCAGCAGTGGGTTCCGGGACAGGGTAGATGGCACTGAAGCTTTCTTT. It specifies CASSGFRDRVDGTEAFF.

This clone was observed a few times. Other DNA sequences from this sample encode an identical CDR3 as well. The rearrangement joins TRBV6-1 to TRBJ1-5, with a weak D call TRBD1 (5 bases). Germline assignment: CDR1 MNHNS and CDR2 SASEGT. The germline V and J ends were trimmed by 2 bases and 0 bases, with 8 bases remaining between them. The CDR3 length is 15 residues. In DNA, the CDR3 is TGTGCCAGCAGTGAACAGGGATATAGCAATCAGCCCCAGCATTTT. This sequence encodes CASSEQGYSNQPQHF.

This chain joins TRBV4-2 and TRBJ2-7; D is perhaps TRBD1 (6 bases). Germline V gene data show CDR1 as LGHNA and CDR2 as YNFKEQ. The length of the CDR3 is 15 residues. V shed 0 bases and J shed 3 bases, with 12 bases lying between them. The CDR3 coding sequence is TGTGCCAGCAGCCAAGAAGGGGGTGGGTTCTACGAGCAGTACTTC. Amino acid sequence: CASSQEGGGFYEQYF.

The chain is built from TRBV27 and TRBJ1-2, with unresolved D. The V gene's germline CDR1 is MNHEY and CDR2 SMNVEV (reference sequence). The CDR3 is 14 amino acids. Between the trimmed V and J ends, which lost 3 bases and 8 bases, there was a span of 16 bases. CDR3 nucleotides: TGTGCCAGCAGTTTTTCCGGGTGGGGAGCGGGCTACACCTTC. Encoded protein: CASSFSGWGAGYTF.

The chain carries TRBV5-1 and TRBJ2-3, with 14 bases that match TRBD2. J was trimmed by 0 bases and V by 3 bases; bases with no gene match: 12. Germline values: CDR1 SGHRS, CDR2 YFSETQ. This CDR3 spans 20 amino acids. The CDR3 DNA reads TGCGCCAGCAGCTGGGGGACTAGCGGGGGCGAACTGGCTAGCACAGATACGCAGTATTTT. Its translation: CASSWGTSGGELASTDTQYF.

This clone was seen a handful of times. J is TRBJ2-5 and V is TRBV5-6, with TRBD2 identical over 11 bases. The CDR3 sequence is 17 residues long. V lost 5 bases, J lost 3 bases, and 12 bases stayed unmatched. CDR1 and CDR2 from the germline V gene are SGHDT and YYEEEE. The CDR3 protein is CASRFGLAGRGKETQYF. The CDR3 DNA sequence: TGTGCCAGCAGGTTCGGACTAGCGGGTCGGGGTAAAGAGACCCAGTACTTC.

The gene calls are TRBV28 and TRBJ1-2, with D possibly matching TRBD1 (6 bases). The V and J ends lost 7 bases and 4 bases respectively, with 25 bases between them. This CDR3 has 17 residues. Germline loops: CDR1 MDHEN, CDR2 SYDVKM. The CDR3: CASNHQIWEGGSYGYTF. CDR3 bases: TGTGCCAGCAACCATCAAATCTGGGAGGGGGGATCCTATGGCTACACCTTC.

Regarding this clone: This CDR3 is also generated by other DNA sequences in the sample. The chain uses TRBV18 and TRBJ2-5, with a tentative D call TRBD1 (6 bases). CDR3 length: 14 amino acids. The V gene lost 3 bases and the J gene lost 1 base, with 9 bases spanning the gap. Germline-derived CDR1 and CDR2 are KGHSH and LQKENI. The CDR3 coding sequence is TGTGCCAGCTCACCGGGGGCAGGCCAAGAGACCCAGTACTTC. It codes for CASSPGAGQETQYF.

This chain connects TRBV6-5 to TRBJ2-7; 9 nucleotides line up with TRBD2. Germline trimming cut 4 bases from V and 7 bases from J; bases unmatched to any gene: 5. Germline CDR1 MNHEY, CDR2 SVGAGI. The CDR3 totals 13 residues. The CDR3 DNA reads TGTGCCAGCAGTTCTGGTCTAGCGGGAGAGCAGTACTTC. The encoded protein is CASSSGLAGEQYF.

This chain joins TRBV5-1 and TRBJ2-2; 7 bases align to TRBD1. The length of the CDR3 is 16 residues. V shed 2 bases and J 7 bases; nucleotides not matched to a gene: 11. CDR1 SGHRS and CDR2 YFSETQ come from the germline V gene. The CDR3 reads CASSFSGQILGGELFF. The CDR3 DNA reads TGCGCCAGCAGCTTCTCGGGACAGATATTGGGCGGGGAGCTGTTTTTT. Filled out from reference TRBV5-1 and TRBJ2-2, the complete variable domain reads KAGVTQTPRYLIKTRGQQVTLSCSPISGHRSVSWYQQTPGQGLQFLFEYFSETQRNKGNFPGRFSGRQFSNSRSEMNVSTLELGDSALYLCASSFSGQILGGELFFGEGSRLTVL.

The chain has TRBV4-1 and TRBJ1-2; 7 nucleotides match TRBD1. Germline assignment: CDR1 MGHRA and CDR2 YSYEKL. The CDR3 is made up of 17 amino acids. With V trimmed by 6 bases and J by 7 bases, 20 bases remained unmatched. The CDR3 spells CASRLPGQYRLSGGYTF. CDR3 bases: TGCGCCAGCAGACTACCGGGACAGTATCGCCTTAGTGGTGGCTACACCTTC.

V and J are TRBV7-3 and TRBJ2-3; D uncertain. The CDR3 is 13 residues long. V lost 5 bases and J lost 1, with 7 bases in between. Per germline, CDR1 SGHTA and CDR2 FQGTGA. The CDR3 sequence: CASSVIGTDTQYF. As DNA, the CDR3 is TGTGCCAGCAGCGTGATAGGCACAGATACGCAGTATTTT.

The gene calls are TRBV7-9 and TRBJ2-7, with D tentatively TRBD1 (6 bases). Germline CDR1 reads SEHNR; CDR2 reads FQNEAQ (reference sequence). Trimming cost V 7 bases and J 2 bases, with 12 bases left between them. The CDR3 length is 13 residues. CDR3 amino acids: CASTQQGPYEQYF. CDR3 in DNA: TGTGCCAGCACCCAACAGGGCCCCTACGAGCAGTACTTC. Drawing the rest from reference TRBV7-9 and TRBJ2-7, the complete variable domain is DTGVSQNPRHKITKRGQNVTFRCDPISEHNRLYWYRQTLGQGPEFLTYFQNEAQLEKSRLLSDRFSAERPKGSFSTLEIQRTEQGDSAMYLCASTQQGPYEQYFGPGTRLTVT.

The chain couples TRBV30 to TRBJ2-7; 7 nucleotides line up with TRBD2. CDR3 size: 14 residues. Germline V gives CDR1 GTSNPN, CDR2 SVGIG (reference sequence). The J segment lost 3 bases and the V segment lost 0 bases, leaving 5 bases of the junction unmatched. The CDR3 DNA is TGTGCCTGGAGTGTACCGGGACTACTCTACGAGCAGTACTTC. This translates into CAWSVPGLLYEQYF.

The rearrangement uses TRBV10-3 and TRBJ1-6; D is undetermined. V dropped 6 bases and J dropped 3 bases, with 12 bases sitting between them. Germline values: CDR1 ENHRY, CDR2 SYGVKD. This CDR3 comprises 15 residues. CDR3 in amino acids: CAIRDLGSYNSPLHF. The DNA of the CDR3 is TGTGCCATCAGGGACCTCGGGAGCTATAATTCACCCCTCCACTTT.

CDR3 DNA: TGCGCCAGCAGCTTTCGGGAGGTACGAAATGAGCAGTTCTTC. Its translation: CASSFREVRNEQFF. The chain combines TRBV5-1 with TRBJ2-1; 7 bases line up with TRBD2. Per the germline V gene, CDR1 is SGHRS and CDR2 is YFSETQ. The V and J ends lost 2 bases and 7 bases, in that order; junction bases with no gene match: 6. This CDR3 contains 14 residues.

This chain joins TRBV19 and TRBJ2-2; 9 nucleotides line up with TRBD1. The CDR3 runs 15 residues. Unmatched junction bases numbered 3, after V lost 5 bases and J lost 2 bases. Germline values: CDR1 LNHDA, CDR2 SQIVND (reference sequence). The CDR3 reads CASSWTGVNTGELFF. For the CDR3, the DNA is TGTGCCAGTAGTTGGACAGGGGTAAACACCGGGGAGCTGTTTTTT.

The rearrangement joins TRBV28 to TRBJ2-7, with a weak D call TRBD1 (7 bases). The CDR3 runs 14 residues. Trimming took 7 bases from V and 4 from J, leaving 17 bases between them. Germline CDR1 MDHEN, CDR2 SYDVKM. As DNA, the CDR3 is TGTGCCAGCACCCGAGGAGGGGGCAGTTACGAGCAGTACTTC. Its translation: CASTRGGGSYEQYF.

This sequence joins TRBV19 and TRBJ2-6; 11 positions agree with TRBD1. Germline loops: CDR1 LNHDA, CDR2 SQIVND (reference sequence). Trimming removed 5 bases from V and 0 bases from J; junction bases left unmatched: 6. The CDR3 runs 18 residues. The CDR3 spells CASSRRDRGSSGANVLTF. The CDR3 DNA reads TGTGCCAGTAGTCGCCGGGACAGGGGGTCCTCTGGGGCCAACGTCCTGACTTTC.